The 3 T cell receptor beta chains listed next were all sequenced from one sample in a study of neurological immune-mediated disorders. TCRdb passed the 5' RACE reads through MiXCR, listing each CDR3 protein once. The sample records more than 75,000 distinct CDR3 sequences, about 5% being singletons. Input material: PBMCs. These receptors came from a woman aged 30 to 39 with multiple sclerosis.

This clonotype was observed at least ten times. V gene TRBV7-9 combines with J gene TRBJ1-1; the D gene is possibly TRBD1 (5 bases). Trimming took off 5 bases at V and 0 bases at J, with 10 bases between the two ends. The CDR3 is 14 residues long. CDR1 and CDR2 (germline): SEHNR, FQNEAQ (reference sequence). CDR3 DNA sequence: TGTGCCAGCAGCCAACAGGACCTGAACACTGAAGCTTTCTTT. Translation: CASSQQDLNTEAFF. The complete variable domain, with remaining parts taken from reference TRBV7-9 and TRBJ1-1, reads DTGVSQNPRHKITKRGQNVTFRCDPISEHNRLYWYRQTLGQGPEFLTYFQNEAQLEKSRLLSDRFSAERPKGSFSTLEIQRTEQGDSAMYLCASSQQDLNTEAFFGQGTRLTVV.

This clonotype has at least ten counts. The chain couples TRBV7-8 to TRBJ2-2, with a tentative D call TRBD2 (7 bases). CDR1 SGHVS and CDR2 FQNEAQ come from the germline V gene. Trimming took 7 bases from V and 4 from J, leaving 16 bases between them. The CDR3 is 15 amino acids. In nucleotides, the CDR3 is TGTGCCAGCAAGACCCGGGGGGCCCTCACCGGGGAGCTGTTTTTT. Encoded protein: CASKTRGALTGELFF. The full variable domain, rest sourced from reference TRBV7-8 and TRBJ2-2, is GAGVSQSPRYKVAKRGQDVALRCDPISGHVSLFWYQQALGQGPEFLTYFQNEAQLDKSGLPSDRFFAERPEGSVSTLKIQRTQQEDSAVYLCASKTRGALTGELFFGEGSRLTVL.

This clonotype appeared many times. This chain links TRBV27 with TRBJ2-7; no firm D call. Germline CDR1 and CDR2: MNHEY and SMNVEV (reference sequence). This CDR3 region has 11 residues. Trimming took 7 bases from V and 2 from J, leaving 6 bases between them. In DNA, the CDR3 is TGTGCCAGCACAGGCCCCTACGAGCAGTACGTC. This sequence encodes CASTGPYEQYV.